This T cell receptor beta chain appears in the sequencing data of a study of radiation and T cells in renal cell carcinoma. Study results and caveats: Only small tumor regions of roughly 1 g were sampled. Irradiated tumors had higher TCR clonality than control tumors. In blood, top tumor clones expanded by 2 weeks, shrinking by 4.

The repertoire was sequenced with immunoSEQ multiplex PCR; TCRdb's copy has only in-frame clones and lacks some. The table includes 15,000 or so clones, approximately 48% detected once. Regarding treatment: 15 Gy SBRT to primary tumor, nephrectomy 4 weeks later. The CDR3 extends over 16 amino acids. Germline CDR1 is SSHAT and CDR2 is FNYEAQ (reference sequence). This clone was counted only a few times. Its antigen is not identified. A read error may produce the germline difference seen at one junction end. The source material was tumor tissue, sampled from a patient whose treatment included radiotherapy and nephrectomy. The gene calls are TRBV7-7 and TRBJ2-5, with TRBD1 matching over 10 bases. The TCR was taken from a woman in her fifties or sixties with renal cell carcinoma. CDR3 region: CASSLGRQGAGETQYF. DNA of the CDR3: TGTGCTAGCAGCTTAGGAAGACAGGGGGCTGGGGAGACCCAGTACTTC. Full variable domain (remainder filled in from reference TRBV7-7 and TRBJ2-5): GAGVSQSPRYKVTKRGQDVTLRCDPISSHATLYWYQQALGQGPEFLTYFNYEAQPDKSGLPSDRFSAERPEGSISTLTIQRTEQRDSAMYRCASSLGRQGAGETQYFGPGTRLLVL.